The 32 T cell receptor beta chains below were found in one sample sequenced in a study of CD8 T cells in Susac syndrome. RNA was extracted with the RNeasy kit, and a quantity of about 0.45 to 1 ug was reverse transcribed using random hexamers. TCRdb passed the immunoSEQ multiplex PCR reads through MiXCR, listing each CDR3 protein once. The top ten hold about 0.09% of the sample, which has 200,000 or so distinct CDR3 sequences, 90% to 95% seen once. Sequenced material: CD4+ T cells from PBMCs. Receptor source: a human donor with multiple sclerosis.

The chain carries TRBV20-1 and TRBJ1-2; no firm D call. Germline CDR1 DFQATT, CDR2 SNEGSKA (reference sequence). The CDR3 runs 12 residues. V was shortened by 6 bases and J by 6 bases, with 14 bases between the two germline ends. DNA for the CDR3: TGCAGTGCCATCGCGGGAGGTAATGGCTACACCTTC. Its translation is CSAIAGGNGYTF.

The CDR3 reads CASSRASGGYTDTQYF. The CDR3 coding sequence is TGTGCCAGCAGCCGCGCTAGCGGGGGTTACACAGATACGCAGTATTTT. The chain uses TRBV3-1 and TRBJ2-3, with 10 bases matching TRBD2. The CDR3 totals 16 residues. Germline assignment: CDR1 LGHDT and CDR2 YNNKEL (reference sequence). J gave up 2 bases and V 4 bases, and 6 bases lay outside the gene matches.

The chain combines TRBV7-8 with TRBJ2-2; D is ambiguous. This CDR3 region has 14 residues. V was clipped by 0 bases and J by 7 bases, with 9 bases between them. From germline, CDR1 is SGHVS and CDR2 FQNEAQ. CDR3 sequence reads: CASSLAGLHGELFF. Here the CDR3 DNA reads TGTGCCAGCAGCTTAGCGGGCCTTCACGGGGAGCTGTTTTTT.

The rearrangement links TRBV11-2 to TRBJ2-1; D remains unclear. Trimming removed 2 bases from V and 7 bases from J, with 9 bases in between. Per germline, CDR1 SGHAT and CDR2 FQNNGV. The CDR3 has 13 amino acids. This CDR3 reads CASSLRLGNEQFF. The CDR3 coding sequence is TGTGCCAGCAGCTTACGACTGGGGAATGAGCAGTTCTTC.

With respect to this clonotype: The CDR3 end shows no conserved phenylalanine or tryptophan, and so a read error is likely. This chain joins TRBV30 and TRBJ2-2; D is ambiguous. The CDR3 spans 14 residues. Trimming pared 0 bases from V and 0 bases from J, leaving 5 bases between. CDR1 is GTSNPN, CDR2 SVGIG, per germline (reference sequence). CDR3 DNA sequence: TGTGCCTGGAGTGTACGGGCGAACACCGGGGAGCTGTTTCTT. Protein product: CAWSVRANTGELFL.

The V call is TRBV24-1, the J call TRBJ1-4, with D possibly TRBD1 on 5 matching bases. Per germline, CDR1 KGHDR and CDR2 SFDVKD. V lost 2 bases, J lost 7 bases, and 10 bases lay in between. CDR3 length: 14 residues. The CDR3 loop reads CATSDSREGEKLFF. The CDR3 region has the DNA TGTGCCACCAGTGATTCCAGGGAGGGTGAAAAACTGTTTTTT.

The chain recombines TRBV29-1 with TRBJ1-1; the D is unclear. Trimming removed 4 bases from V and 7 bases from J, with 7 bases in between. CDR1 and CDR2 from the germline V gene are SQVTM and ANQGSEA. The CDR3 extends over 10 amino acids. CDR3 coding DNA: TGCAGCGTTGGGAATCATGAAGCTTTCTTT. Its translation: CSVGNHEAFF.

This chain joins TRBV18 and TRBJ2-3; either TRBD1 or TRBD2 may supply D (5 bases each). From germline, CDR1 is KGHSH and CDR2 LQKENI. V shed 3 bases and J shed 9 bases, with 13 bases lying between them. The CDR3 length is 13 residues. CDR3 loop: CASSPGAGDTQYF. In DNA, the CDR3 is TGTGCCAGCTCACCTGGGGCCGGGGACACGCAGTATTTT.

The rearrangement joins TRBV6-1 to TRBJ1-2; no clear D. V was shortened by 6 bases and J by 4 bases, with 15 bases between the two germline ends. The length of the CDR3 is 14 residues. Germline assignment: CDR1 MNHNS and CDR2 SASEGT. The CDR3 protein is CASSARRSSYGYTF. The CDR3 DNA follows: TGTGCCAGCAGCGCCCGACGGAGTAGCTATGGCTACACCTTC.

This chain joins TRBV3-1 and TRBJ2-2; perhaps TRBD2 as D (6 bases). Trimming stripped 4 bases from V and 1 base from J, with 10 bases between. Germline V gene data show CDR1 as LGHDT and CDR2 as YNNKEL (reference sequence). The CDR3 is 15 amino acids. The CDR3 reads CASSPISGNTGELFF. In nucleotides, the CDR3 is TGTGCCAGCAGCCCGATTAGCGGGAACACCGGGGAGCTGTTTTTT.

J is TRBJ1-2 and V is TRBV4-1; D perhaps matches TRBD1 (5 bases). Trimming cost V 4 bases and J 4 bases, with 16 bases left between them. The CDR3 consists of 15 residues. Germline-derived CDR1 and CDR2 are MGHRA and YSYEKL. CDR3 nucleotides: TGCGCCAGCAGCCCGGAACTGAGACAGAGCTATGGCTACACCTTC. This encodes CASSPELRQSYGYTF.

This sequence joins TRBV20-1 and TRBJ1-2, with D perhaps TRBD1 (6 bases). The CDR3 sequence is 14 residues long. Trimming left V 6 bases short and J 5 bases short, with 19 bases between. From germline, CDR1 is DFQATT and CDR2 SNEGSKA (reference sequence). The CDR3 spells CSAAFPTGWYGYTF. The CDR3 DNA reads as TGCAGTGCCGCATTTCCGACAGGCTGGTATGGCTACACCTTC.

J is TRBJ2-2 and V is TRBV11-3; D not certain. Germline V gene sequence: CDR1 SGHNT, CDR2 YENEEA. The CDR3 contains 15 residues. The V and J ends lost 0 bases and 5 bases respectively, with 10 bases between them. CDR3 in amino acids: CASSLDHAPTGELFF. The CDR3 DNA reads TGTGCCAGCAGCTTAGATCACGCCCCGACCGGGGAGCTGTTTTTT.

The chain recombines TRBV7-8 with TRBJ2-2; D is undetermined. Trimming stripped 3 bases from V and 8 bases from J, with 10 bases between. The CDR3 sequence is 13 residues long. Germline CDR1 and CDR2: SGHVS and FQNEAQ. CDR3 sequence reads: CASSFLGTGELFF. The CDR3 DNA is TGTGCCAGCAGCTTCCTGGGCACGGGGGAGCTGTTTTTT.

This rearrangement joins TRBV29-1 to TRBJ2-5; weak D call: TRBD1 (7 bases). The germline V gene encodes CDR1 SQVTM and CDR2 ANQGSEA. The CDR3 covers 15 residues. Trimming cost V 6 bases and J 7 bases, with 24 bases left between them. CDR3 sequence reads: CSVPSGLSSGGTQYF. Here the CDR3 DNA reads TGCAGCGTCCCCTCGGGACTGTCGTCAGGGGGGACCCAGTACTTC.

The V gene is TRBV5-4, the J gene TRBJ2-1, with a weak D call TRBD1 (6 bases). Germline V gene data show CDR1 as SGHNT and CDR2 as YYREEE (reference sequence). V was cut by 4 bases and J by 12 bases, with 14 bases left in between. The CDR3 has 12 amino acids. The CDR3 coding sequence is TGTGCCAGCAGCACTCAGGACAGAGGGCAGTTCTTC. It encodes CASSTQDRGQFF.

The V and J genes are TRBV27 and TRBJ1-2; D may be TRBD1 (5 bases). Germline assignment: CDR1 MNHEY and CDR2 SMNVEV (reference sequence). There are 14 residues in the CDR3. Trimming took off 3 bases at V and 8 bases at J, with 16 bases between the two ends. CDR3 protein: CASSLEVGARGYTF. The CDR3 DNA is TGTGCCAGCAGTTTGGAGGTCGGGGCGCGCGGCTACACCTTC.

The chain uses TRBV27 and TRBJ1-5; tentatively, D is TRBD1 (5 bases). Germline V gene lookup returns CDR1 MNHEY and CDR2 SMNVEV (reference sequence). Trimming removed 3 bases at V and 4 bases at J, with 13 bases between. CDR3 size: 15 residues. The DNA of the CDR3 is TGTGCCAGCAGTTTTGGGGGGAATTTGAATCAGCCCCAGCATTTT. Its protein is CASSFGGNLNQPQHF.

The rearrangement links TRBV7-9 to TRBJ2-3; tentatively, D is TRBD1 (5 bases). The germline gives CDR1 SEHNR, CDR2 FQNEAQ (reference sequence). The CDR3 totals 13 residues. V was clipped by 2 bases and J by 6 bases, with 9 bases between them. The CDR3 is CASSLTRADTQYF. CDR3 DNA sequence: TGTGCCAGCAGCTTAACCAGGGCTGATACGCAGTATTTT.

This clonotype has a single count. DNA for the CDR3: TGTGCCAGCAGTTTGGGCCAAGGACAGGGCAACACCGGGGAGCTGTTTTTT. Translating it yields CASSLGQGQGNTGELFF. V and J are TRBV27 and TRBJ2-2, with 8 bases aligning to TRBD1. Per the germline V gene, CDR1 is MNHEY and CDR2 is SMNVEV (reference sequence). Trimming removed 3 bases from V and 2 bases from J; junction bases left unmatched: 8. The CDR3 length is 17 residues.

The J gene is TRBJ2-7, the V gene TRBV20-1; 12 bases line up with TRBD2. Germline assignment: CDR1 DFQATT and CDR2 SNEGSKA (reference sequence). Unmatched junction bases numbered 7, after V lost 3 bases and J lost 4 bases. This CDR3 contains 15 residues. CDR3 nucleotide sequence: TGCAGTGCTAGGACTAGCGGGAGCCTCGCGTACGAGCAGTACTTC. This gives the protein CSARTSGSLAYEQYF.

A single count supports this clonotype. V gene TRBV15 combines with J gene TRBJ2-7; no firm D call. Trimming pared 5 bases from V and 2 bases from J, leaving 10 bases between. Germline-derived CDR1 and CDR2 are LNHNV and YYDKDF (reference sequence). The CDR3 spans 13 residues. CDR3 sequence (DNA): TGTGCCACCAGCGTCGACGGACCCTACGAGCAGTACTTC. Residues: CATSVDGPYEQYF.

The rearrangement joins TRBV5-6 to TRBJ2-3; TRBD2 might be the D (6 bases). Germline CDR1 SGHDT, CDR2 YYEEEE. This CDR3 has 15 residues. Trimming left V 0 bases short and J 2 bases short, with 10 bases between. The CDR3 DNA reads TGTGCCAGCAGCTTGGTCGGCGGGGCCACAGATACGCAGTATTTT. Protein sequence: CASSLVGGATDTQYF.

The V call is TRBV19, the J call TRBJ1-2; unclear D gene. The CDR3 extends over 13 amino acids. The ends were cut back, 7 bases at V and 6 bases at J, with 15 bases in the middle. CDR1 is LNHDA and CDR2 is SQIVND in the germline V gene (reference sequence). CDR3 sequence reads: CASKAGYLDGYTF. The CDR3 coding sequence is TGTGCCAGTAAGGCAGGCTACCTAGATGGCTACACCTTC. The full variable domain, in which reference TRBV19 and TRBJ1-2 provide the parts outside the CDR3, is DGGITQSPKYLFRKEGQNVTLSCEQNLNHDAMYWYRQDPGQGLRLIYYSQIVNDFQKGDIAEGYSVSREKKESFPLTVTSAQKNPTAFYLCASKAGYLDGYTFGSGTRLTVV.

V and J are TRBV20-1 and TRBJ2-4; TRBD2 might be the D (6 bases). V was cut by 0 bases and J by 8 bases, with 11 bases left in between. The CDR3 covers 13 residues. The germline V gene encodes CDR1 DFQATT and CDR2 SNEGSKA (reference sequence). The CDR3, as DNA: TGCAGTGCTAGAGATCCAGGAGGGGACATTCAGTACTTC. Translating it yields CSARDPGGDIQYF.

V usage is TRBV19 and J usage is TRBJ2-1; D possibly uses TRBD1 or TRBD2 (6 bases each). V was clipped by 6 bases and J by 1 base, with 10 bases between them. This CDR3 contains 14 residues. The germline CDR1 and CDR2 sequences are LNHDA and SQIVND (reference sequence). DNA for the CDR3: TGTGCCAGTAGCCGGGGGACATCCTACAATGAGCAGTTCTTC. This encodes CASSRGTSYNEQFF. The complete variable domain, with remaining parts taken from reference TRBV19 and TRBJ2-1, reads DGGITQSPKYLFRKEGQNVTLSCEQNLNHDAMYWYRQDPGQGLRLIYYSQIVNDFQKGDIAEGYSVSREKKESFPLTVTSAQKNPTAFYLCASSRGTSYNEQFFGPGTRLTVL.

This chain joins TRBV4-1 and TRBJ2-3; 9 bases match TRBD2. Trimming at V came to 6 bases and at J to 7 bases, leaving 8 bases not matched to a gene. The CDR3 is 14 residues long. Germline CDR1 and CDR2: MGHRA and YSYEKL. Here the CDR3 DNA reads TGCGCCAGCAGGACTAGCGGAGAACGTAATACGCAGTATTTT. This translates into CASRTSGERNTQYF.

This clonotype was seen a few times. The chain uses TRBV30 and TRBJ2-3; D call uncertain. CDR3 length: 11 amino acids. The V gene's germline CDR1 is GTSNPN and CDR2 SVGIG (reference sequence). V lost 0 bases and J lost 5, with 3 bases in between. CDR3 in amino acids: CAWSVGDTQYF. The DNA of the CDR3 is TGTGCCTGGAGTGTTGGAGATACGCAGTATTTT.

The CDR3 here is CATQVGRRNTEAFF. The CDR3 bases are TGTGCCACCCAGGTCGGACGGAGGAACACTGAAGCTTTCTTT. J is TRBJ1-1 and V is TRBV18; D is unclear. Between the trimmed V and J ends, which lost 10 bases and 1 base, there was a span of 16 bases. Germline CDR1 reads KGHSH; CDR2 reads LQKENI. The CDR3 has 14 amino acids.

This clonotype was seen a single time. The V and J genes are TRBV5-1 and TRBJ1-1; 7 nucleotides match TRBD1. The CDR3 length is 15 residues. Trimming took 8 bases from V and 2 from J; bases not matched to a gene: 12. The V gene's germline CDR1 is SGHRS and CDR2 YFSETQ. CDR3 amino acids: CASSDRDSSNTEAFF. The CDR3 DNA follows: TGCGCCAGTTCGGACCGGGACAGCTCAAACACTGAAGCTTTCTTT.

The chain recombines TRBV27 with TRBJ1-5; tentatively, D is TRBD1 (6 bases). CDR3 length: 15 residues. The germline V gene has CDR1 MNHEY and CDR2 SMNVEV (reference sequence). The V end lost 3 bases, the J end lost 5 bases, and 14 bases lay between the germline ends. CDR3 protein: CASSFTGTRYQPQHF. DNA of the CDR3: TGTGCCAGCAGTTTTACCGGGACACGCTATCAGCCCCAGCATTTT.

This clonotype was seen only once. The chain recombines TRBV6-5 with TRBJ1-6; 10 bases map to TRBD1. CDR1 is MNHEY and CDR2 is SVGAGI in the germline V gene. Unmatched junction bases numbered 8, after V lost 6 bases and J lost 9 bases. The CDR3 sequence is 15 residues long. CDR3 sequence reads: CASSPGTGEGSPLHF. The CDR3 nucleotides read TGTGCCAGCAGCCCCGGGACAGGGGAGGGTTCACCCCTCCACTTT.